The 9 T cell receptor beta chains listed next were all sequenced from one sample in a study of CD4 and CD8 cells across lung adenocarcinoma regions. Each CDR3 protein is one row after TCRdb ran MiXCR on the PCR reads. The table lists 10,000 to 15,000 distinct CDR3 sequences, around 50% of them singletons, with 25% to 35% in the top ten. The sequenced sample consisted of CD8+ T cells from the margin of a lung tumor. The receptors shown here come from a male donor with lung adenocarcinoma. The CD4 and CD8 labels of this study may be unreliable.

As to this clonotype: One end of the junction does not line up with germline, which may come from a read error. The chain recombines TRBV6-8 with TRBJ2-3, with D possibly being TRBD1 or TRBD2 (6 bases each). This CDR3 spans 16 amino acids. Germline-derived CDR1 and CDR2 are MNHGY and SAAAGT. The CDR3 is CASRGLGGGDTDTQYF. The CDR3 region has the DNA TGTGCCAGCAGGGGGCTAGGGGGAGGAGACACAGATACGCAGTATTTC.

This clonotype occurred once. The rearrangement joins TRBV27 to TRBJ2-3; D is possibly TRBD1 or TRBD2 (5 bases each). The J call may be incorrect, as the DNA end agrees better with TRBJ2-7. The CDR3 extends over 16 amino acids. CDR1 and CDR2 (germline): MNHEY, SMNVEV (reference sequence). DNA of the CDR3: TGTGCCAGCGGGGCACGCGTAGCCGGAGGCCAAGATACGCAGTACTTC. Translated, it gives CASGARVAGGQDTQYF.

A note on this clonotype: A read error may account for a junction end that differs from germline. The chain links TRBV4-1 to TRBJ2-3, with 7 bases aligning to TRBD2. CDR1 is MGHRA and CDR2 is YSYEKL in the germline V gene. This CDR3 spans 14 amino acids. In DNA, the CDR3 is TGCCCGGGCCGCCAGGGAGGGTACACAGGTACGCTGTATTTT. Its translation: CPGRQGGYTGTLYF.

This clonotype is medium-sized. The chain links TRBV6-4 to TRBJ2-1; TRBD1 matches 7 bases. The J call may be in error: the DNA end matches TRBJ2-5 better. CDR1 and CDR2 from the germline V gene are MRHNA and SNTAGT. The CDR3 length is 16 residues. DNA for the CDR3: TGTGCCAGCAGTGACTCGACAAGGGGGCAGATAGAGACCCAGTACTTC. This translates into CASSDSTRGQIETQYF.

The V and J genes are TRBV12-3 or TRBV12-4 and TRBJ2-1; 7 bases are shared with TRBD1. The junction had 7 bases not matched to a gene; V was cut back by 0 bases and J by 8 bases. This CDR3 spans 15 amino acids. This CDR3 is CASSLADRVNDEQFF. The CDR3 DNA sequence: TGTGCCAGCAGTTTAGCCGACAGGGTAAACGATGAGCAGTTCTTC.

This clonotype was detected only a few times. The rearrangement uses TRBV27 and TRBJ2-1; no clear D gene. The J call may be in error: the DNA end matches TRBJ2-7 better. The V gene's germline CDR1 is MNHEY and CDR2 SMNVEV (reference sequence). The CDR3 sequence is 11 residues long. The CDR3 is CASSSSMEQYF. The CDR3, as DNA: TGTGCCAGCAGTTCCTCGATGGAGCAGTACTTC.

The chain joins TRBV3-1 to TRBJ2-1; D is undetermined. TRBJ2-7 explains the end of the DNA better; the J call may be wrong. There are 13 residues in the CDR3. The germline CDR1 and CDR2 sequences are LGHDT and YNNKEL (reference sequence). CDR3 amino acids: CASSRFWSYEQYF. The CDR3 DNA reads TGTGCCAGCAGCAGATTCTGGTCCTACGAGCAGTACTTC.

The chain uses TRBV6-2 or TRBV6-3 and TRBJ2-6; D might be TRBD1 (6 bases). The V gene's germline CDR1 is MNHEY and CDR2 SVGEGT. Trimming shortened V by 0 bases and J by 5 bases, and 8 bases separated the two germline ends. This CDR3 region has 15 residues. The CDR3 protein is CASSYSQGWANVLTF. The CDR3 DNA is TGTGCCAGCAGTTACTCACAGGGCTGGGCCAACGTCCTGACTTTC.

This sequence joins TRBV7-2 and TRBJ2-3; TRBD2 matches 14 bases. The V gene end was trimmed by 4 bases and the J gene end by 0 bases; junction bases not matched to a gene: 9. The CDR3 sequence is 19 residues long. From germline, CDR1 is SGHTA and CDR2 FQGNSA. The CDR3 loop is CASSSPGLAGVSSTDTQYF. As DNA, the CDR3 is TGTGCCAGCAGCTCCCCGGGACTAGCGGGAGTCTCTAGCACAGATACGCAGTATTTT.